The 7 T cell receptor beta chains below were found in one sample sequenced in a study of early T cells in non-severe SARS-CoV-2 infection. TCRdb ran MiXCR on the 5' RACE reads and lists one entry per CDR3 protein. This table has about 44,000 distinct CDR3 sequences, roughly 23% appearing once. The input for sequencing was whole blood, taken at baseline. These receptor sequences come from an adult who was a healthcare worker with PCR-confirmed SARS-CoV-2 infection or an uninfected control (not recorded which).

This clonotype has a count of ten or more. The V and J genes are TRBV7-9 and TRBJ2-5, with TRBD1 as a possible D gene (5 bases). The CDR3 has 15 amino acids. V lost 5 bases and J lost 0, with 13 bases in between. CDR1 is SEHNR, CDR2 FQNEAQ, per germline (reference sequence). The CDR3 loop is CASSTRQSYQETQYF. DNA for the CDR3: TGTGCCAGCAGCACAAGACAGAGCTACCAAGAGACCCAGTACTTC.

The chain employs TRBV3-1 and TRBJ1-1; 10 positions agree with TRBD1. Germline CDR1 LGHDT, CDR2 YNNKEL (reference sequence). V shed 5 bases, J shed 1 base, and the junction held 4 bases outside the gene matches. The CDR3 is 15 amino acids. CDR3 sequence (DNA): TGTGCCAGCAGCGCCCGGGACAGGGGGAACACTGAAGCTTTCTTT. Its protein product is CASSARDRGNTEAFF.

The CDR3, as DNA: TGTGCCAGCAGCCCGGGACAGGGGATAGGCGAGCAGTACTTC. As protein: CASSPGQGIGEQYF. The chain employs TRBV7-6 and TRBJ2-7, with 10 bases that match TRBD1. The CDR3 contains 14 residues. V trimming: 5 bases; J trimming: 6 bases; junction bases outside the gene matches: 7. The germline CDR1 and CDR2 sequences are SGHVS and FNYEAQ.

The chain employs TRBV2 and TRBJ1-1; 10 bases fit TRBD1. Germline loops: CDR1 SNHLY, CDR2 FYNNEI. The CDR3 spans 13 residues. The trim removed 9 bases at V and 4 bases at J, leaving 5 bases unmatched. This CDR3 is CARRTGGSTEAFF. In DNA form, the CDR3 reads TGTGCCAGAAGGACAGGGGGGTCCACTGAAGCTTTCTTT.

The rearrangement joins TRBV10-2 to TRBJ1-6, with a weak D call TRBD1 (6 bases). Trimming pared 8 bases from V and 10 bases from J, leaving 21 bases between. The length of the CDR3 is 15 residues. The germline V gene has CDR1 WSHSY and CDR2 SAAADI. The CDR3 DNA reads TGCGCCAGCCTAAAAACTACAGGGAATTTCTCACCCCTCCACTTT. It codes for CASLKTTGNFSPLHF.

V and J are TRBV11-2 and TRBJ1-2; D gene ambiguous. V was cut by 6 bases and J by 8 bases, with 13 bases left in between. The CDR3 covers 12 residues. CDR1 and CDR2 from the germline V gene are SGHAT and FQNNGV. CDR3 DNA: TGTGCCAGCAGTTCCAGCTCGGCCGGCTACACCTTC. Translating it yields CASSSSSAGYTF.

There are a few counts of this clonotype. CDR3 coding DNA: TGTGCCAGCAGTTTAGCGCTCGGCAGGGTGGGTGAAAAACTGTTTTTT. Its protein product is CASSLALGRVGEKLFF. The chain joins TRBV12-3 or TRBV12-4 to TRBJ1-4; D is possibly TRBD1 (5 bases). CDR3 length: 16 amino acids. The V end lost 0 bases, the J end lost 7 bases, and 15 bases lay between the germline ends.